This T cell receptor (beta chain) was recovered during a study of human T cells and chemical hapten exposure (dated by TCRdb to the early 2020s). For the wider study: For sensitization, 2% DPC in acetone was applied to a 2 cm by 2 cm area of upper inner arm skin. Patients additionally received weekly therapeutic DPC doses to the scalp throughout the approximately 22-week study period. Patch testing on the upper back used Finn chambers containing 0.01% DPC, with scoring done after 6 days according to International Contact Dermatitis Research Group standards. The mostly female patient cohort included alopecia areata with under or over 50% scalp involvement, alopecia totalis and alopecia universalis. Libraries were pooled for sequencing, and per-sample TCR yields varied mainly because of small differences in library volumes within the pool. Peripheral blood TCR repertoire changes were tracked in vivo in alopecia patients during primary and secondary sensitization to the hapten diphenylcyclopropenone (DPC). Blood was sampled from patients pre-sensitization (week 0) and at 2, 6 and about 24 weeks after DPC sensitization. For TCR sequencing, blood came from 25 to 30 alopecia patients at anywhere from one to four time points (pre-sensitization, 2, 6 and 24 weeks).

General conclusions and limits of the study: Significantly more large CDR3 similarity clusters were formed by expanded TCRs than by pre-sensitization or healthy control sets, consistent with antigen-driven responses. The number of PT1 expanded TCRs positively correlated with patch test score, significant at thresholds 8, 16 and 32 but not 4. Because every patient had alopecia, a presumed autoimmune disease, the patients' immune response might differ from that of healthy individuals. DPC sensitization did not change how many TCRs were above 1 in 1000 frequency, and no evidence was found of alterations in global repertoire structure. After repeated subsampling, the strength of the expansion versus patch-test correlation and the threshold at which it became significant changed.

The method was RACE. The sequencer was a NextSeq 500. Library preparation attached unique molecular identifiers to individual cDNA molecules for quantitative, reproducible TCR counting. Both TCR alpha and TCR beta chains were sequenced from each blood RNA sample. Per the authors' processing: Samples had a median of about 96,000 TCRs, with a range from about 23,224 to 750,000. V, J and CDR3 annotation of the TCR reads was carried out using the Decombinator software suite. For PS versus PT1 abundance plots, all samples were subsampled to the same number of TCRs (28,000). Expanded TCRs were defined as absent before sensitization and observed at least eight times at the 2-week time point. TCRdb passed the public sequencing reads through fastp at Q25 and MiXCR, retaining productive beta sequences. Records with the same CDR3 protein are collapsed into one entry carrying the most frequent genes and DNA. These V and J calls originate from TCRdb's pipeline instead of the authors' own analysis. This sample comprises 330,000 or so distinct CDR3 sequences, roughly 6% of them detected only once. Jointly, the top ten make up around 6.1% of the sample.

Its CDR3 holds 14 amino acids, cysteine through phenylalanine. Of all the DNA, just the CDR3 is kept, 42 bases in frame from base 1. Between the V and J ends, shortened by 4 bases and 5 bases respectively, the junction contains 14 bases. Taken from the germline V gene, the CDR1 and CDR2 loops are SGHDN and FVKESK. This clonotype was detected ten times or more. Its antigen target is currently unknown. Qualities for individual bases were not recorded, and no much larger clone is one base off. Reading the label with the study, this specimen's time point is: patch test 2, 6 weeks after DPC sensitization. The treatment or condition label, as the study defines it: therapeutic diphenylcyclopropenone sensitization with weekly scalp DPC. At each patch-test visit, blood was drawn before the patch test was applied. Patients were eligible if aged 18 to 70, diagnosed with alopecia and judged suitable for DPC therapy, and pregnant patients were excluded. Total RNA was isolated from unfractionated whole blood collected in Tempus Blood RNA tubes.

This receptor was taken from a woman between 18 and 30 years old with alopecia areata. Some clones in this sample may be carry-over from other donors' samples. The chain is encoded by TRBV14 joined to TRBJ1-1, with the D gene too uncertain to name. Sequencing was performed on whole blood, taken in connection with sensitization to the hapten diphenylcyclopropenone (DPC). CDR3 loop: CASSPWEERTEAFF. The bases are TGTGCCAGCAGCCCCTGGGAAGAGAGGACTGAAGCTTTCTTT.